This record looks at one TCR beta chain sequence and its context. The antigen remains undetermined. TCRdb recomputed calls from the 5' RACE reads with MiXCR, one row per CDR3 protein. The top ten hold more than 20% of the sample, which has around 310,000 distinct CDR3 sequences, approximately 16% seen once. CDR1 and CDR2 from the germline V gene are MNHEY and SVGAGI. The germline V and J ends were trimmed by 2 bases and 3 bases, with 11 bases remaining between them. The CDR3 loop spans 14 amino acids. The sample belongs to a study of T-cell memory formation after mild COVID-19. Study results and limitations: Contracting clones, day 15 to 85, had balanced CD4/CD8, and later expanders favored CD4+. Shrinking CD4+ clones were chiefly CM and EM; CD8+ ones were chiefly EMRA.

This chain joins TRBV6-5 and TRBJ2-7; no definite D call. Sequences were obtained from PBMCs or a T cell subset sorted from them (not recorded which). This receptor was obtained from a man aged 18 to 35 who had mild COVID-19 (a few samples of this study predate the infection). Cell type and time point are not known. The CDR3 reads CASSYDLENYEQYF. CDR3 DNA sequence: TGTGCCAGCAGTTACGATCTGGAAAACTACGAGCAGTACTTC.